This note documents a single T cell receptor (beta chain) sequence. This clonotype occurred many times. The antigen it recognizes is unknown. No clone much larger than this one lies a single base away; base qualities are absent. The ophthalmopathy patients had moderately to severely active disease, with a Clinical Activity Score of 3 or higher, a NOSPECS grade of 4 or higher, and a disease duration of less than 3 months. Patients with other autoimmune diseases, uncontrolled infections, pregnancy or lactation were excluded from the study. Clinical symptoms, serum thyroxine, TRAb, thyroid ultrasound and orbital computed tomography were used for diagnosis. Using Ficoll-Paque density gradient centrifugation, PBMCs were isolated from 8.5 to 10 ml of fresh peripheral blood. Total RNA was extracted using Trizol reagent, and RNA quality was checked on an Agilent 2100 Bioanalyzer. The data were taken from a study of Graves' ophthalmopathy and Graves' hyperthyroidism (dated by TCRdb to between 2017 and 2018). With regard to the full study: Peripheral blood was collected before any treatment was given, at the time of initial diagnosis. In total, around 140 blood samples were TCR-sequenced: around 42 ophthalmopathy, approximately 80 hyperthyroidism and some 17 hyperthyroidism-to-ophthalmopathy patients. For independent validation, a separate cohort was made up of around 19 hyperthyroidism patients plus 17 patients who later progressed from hyperthyroidism to ophthalmopathy. To explore V-J signatures that distinguish ophthalmopathy from hyperthyroidism, a discovery set of under 110 patients was enrolled, made up of 43 with ophthalmopathy and some 60 with stable hyperthyroidism. To tell Graves' ophthalmopathy apart from Graves' hyperthyroidism, and to predict which patients would progress to ophthalmopathy, the study relied on TCR beta repertoire signatures. In over 5 hyperthyroidism patients, the T-cell repertoires found in thyroid tissue were compared with those found in blood. After sampling, hyperthyroidism patients received methimazole starting at 30 mg daily, and ophthalmopathy patients received high-dose intravenous methylprednisolone. General findings and caveats noted by the study authors: In validation, the model predicted ophthalmopathy progression with about 70% sensitivity and about 77% specificity; some 13 predicted patients were CT-confirmed with GO in a median of around 6 months. No statistical method was used to set the sample size in advance, and the investigators knew which group each participant was assigned to. Most of the expanded thyroid clonotypes with a frequency above 0.001 were also detected in blood, and it was suggested that the thyroid immune response may be reflected by blood repertoires. The 13-signature model separated ophthalmopathy from stable hyperthyroidism with 85% to 90% sensitivity and approximately 83% specificity in cross-validation, and 80%/75% in the test set.

The CDR3 runs 14 residues from the cysteine to the phenylalanine. Only the CDR3 DNA is retained, 42 bases long and in frame from the first base. V loses 6 bases at its end and J loses 4 bases; junction bases beyond the gene matches: 3. Sequences SNHLY (CDR1) and FYNNEI (CDR2) are obtained from the germline V gene. For repertoire sequencing, TCR beta CDR3 regions were amplified from RNA transcripts. The first round was an RT-PCR using HTBI primers with the Qiagen OneStep RT-PCR kit, and this first round was followed by a second-round multiplex PCR, then size selection and purification. Libraries were sequenced paired-end with 100 bp reads on an Illumina HiSeq2000. In the paper's pipeline: SOAPnuke was used to process the reads, removing any read that contained adapters or uncalled bases, had a mean Phred below 15, or lacked an exact match to the constant primer or identifier. COPE v1.2.5 was used to merge the high-quality paired reads. Each unique nucleotide sequence was defined as a clonotype, and clonotypes were aligned to IMGT TRB V, D and J references with MiTCR v1.1. Analysis was restricted to V-J combinations with a frequency above 0.0001, which covered roughly 99% of repertoires. For each V-J combination, a TCR clonal expansion and chaos score was defined as the ratio of F50 clonal expansion to chaos observed in the TCRdist matrix. Welch's t-statistics and random forest were used to reduce the features to some 13 V-J combinations, which were then used as input to a naive Bayes classifier. The similarity between thyroid and blood repertoires was quantified using the Morisita-Horn index. The raw public reads went through TCRdb reprocessing: fastp at Q25, MiXCR clone calling, in-frame beta chains kept. Each entry merges the rows of one CDR3 protein and shows their most common DNA and genes. The V and J calls come from TCRdb's annotation, not from the publication. Counted in this sample were about 700,000 distinct CDR3 sequences; 35% to 50% of them appeared once. The ten largest clones capture about 3.3% of the sample.

The receptor comes from an adult man with Graves' ophthalmopathy. Here the chain combines TRBV2 and TRBJ1-2, with 12 bases matching TRBD1. Sequencing was done on a sample of peripheral blood. The DNA sequence is TGTGCCAGCAGGGGGGACAGGGGGCTCTATGGCTACACCTTC. Its protein reads: CASRGDRGLYGYTF.